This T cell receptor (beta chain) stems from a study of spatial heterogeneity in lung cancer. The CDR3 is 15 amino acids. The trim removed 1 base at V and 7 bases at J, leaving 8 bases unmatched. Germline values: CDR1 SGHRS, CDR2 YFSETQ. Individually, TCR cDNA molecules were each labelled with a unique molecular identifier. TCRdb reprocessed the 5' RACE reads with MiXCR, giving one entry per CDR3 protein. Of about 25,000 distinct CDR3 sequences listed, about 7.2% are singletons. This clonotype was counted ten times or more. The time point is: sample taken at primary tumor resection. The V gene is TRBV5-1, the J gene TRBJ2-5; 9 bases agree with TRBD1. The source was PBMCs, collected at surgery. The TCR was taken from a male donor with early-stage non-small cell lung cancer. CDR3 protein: CASSLNSGQGATQYF. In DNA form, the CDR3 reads TGCGCCAGCAGCTTGAATTCGGGACAGGGAGCGACCCAGTACTTC.